One TCR beta chain is described in this entry. CD45RA-negative memory and CD45RA+ naive subsets were split from the CD4+ cells. The CDR3 spans 14 residues. Germline V gene lookup returns CDR1 SGHRS and CDR2 YFSETQ. V shed 0 bases and J 7 bases; nucleotides not matched to a gene: 4. This specimen comes from a study of shared clonotypes between healthy human individuals. Study as a whole: CD8 memory received one plate per donor, CD8 naive two, CD4 memory three and CD4 naive three.

Some clones are missing from TCRdb's copy, which holds only in-frame ones; the method was immunoSEQ multiplex PCR. The sample lists 2 million to 2.5 million clones; around 95% were seen once. Input material: naive CD4+ T cells sorted from blood. As to subset: CD45RA+ positively selected. The chain carries TRBV5-1 and TRBJ1-1, with TRBD1 identical over 9 bases. The TCR was taken from a man aged 18-30 years in good health. CDR3 DNA: TGCGCCAGCAGCTTGGTACAGGGGGCGGTTGAAGCTTTCTTT. It encodes CASSLVQGAVEAFF.